This T cell receptor beta chain was recovered during a study of blood T cell repertoires in COVID-19. Study-wide background: The study drew acute and convalescent COVID-19 samples from the United States, Italy and Spain.

TCRdb's table, derived via immunoSEQ multiplex PCR, lists solely in-frame clones and lacks some. The sample consists of fewer than 350,000 clones, 85% of them appearing once. There are 12 residues in the CDR3. The V end was cut by 3 bases, the J end by 6 bases, with 6 bases between. The V gene's germline CDR1 is WNHNN and CDR2 SYGVQD (reference sequence). Recruits, aged about 18 to 95 years, lived in 24 US areas. Sequenced sample: PBMCs or T cells enriched from blood (not recorded which). This sequence was found in a woman aged 45-65 years who had recovered from COVID-19. V gene TRBV10-1 combines with J gene TRBJ1-5; possibly TRBD1 for D (6 bases). This chain's CDR3 is CASSDRGQPQHF. The CDR3 nucleotides are TGCGCCAGCAGTGACAGGGGTCAGCCCCAGCATTTT.